Presented here are 18 T cell receptor beta chains from one specimen sequenced in a study of CD8 T cells in ankylosing spondylitis. TCRdb fed the 5' RACE reads into MiXCR, producing one record per CDR3 protein. The data show 150,000 to 200,000 distinct CDR3 sequences, under 15% seen once. Sequenced: blood, either unsorted or a sorted T cell fraction (not recorded which). Receptors were obtained from a female donor with ankylosing spondylitis or in good health (not recorded which).

This clonotype was counted a few times. CDR3 sequence: CASSPPGTPREKLFF. In DNA, the CDR3 is TGTGCCAGCTCACCACCCGGGACGCCTCGGGAAAAACTGTTTTTT. This sequence joins TRBV18 and TRBJ1-4; D possibly corresponds to TRBD1 (5 bases). The CDR3 is made up of 15 amino acids. Germline V gene sequence: CDR1 KGHSH, CDR2 LQKENI. V was clipped by 0 bases and J by 8 bases, with 13 bases between them.

The chain links TRBV6-2 or TRBV6-3 to TRBJ1-1; 12 bases match TRBD1. Looked up from germline, CDR1 is MNHEY and CDR2 is SVGEGT. Trimming at V came to 1 base and at J to 7 bases, leaving 4 bases not matched to a gene. This CDR3 region has 15 residues. The CDR3 DNA is TGTGCCAGCAGTTACTTGGGACAGGGGGCCGGTGAAGCTTTCTTT. Protein sequence: CASSYLGQGAGEAFF.

This clonotype was seen only a few times. This chain joins TRBV15 and TRBJ2-3; TRBD2 aligns across 14 bases. This CDR3 is built from 19 residues. V shed 2 bases, J shed 0 bases, and the junction held 7 bases outside the gene matches. Germline V gives CDR1 LNHNV, CDR2 YYDKDF (reference sequence). The CDR3 reads CATSRQTGTSGSSTDTQYF. The CDR3 DNA reads as TGTGCCACCAGCAGACAAACCGGGACTAGCGGGAGTAGCACAGATACGCAGTATTTT.

This clonotype has a count of ten or more. The V gene is TRBV20-1, the J gene TRBJ2-5; 8 bases fit TRBD1. The V gene's germline CDR1 is DFQATT and CDR2 SNEGSKA (reference sequence). There are 13 residues in the CDR3. Losses at the gene ends were 4 bases for V and 5 bases for J; bases not matched to a gene: 6. The CDR3 sequence: CSANDRGSETQYF. DNA of the CDR3: TGCAGTGCTAACGACAGGGGTTCGGAGACCCAGTACTTC.

This clonotype has at least ten counts. This rearrangement joins TRBV9 to TRBJ2-5; no firm D call. The germline CDR1 and CDR2 sequences are SGDLS and YYNGEE. The CDR3 is 13 amino acids. Trimming removed 0 bases from V and 0 bases from J, with 3 bases in between. The chain's CDR3 is CASSVGYQETQYF. The CDR3 nucleotides are TGTGCCAGCAGCGTAGGTTACCAAGAGACCCAGTACTTC.

There are a few counts of this clonotype. The chain has TRBV20-1 and TRBJ1-5, with D possibly being TRBD1 (5 bases). V was clipped by 5 bases and J by 6 bases, with 8 bases between them. Germline CDR1 and CDR2: DFQATT and SNEGSKA (reference sequence). The CDR3 is made up of 11 amino acids. The CDR3 nucleotides read TGCAGTGCTGGGGGGTTTCAGCCCCAGCATTTT. Amino acid sequence: CSAGGFQPQHF.

This clonotype has only a few counts. The rearrangement joins TRBV20-1 to TRBJ2-1; D gene ambiguous. Germline CDR1 DFQATT, CDR2 SNEGSKA (reference sequence). V was trimmed by 5 bases and J by 2 bases, leaving 13 bases between them. This CDR3 region has 14 residues. DNA of the CDR3: TGCAGTGCTCATCGGGTCGTAGCCTACAATGAGCAGTTCTTC. It is translated as CSAHRVVAYNEQFF.

The chain couples TRBV7-9 to TRBJ2-4; D could derive from TRBD1 or TRBD2 (6 bases each). The V end was cut by 4 bases, the J end by 1 base, with 11 bases between. There are 15 residues in the CDR3. Germline assignment: CDR1 SEHNR and CDR2 FQNEAQ (reference sequence). Here the CDR3 reads CASSSKGGAKNIQYF. DNA of the CDR3: TGTGCCAGCAGCTCCAAAGGGGGGGCCAAAAACATTCAGTACTTC. The variable domain in full, with the rest retrieved from reference TRBV7-9 and TRBJ2-4, is DTGVSQNPRHKITKRGQNVTFRCDPISEHNRLYWYRQTLGQGPEFLTYFQNEAQLEKSRLLSDRFSAERPKGSFSTLEIQRTEQGDSAMYLCASSSKGGAKNIQYFGAGTRLSVL.

This clonotype appeared once. This sequence joins TRBV10-3 and TRBJ1-5; tentatively, D is TRBD1 (6 bases). Trimming left V 7 bases short and J 3 bases short, with 16 bases between. Germline V gene data show CDR1 as ENHRY and CDR2 as SYGVKD. The CDR3 consists of 15 residues. CDR3 sequence (DNA): TGTGCCATCAACTCTGGGGGCCAACCCAATCAGCCCCAGCATTTT. It encodes CAINSGGQPNQPQHF.

This clonotype has at least ten counts. The chain uses TRBV5-1 and TRBJ2-7; TRBD1 is a possible D gene (5 bases). V was pared by 0 bases and J by 5 bases, with 9 bases between. The length of the CDR3 is 13 residues. Germline V lookup: CDR1 SGHRS, CDR2 YFSETQ. CDR3 coding DNA: TGCGCCAGCAGCTTGGCAGGGATCCACGAGCAGTACTTC. It specifies CASSLAGIHEQYF.

This clonotype was detected many times. J is TRBJ2-5 and V is TRBV15; 9 bases align to TRBD1. Per the germline V gene, CDR1 is LNHNV and CDR2 is YYDKDF (reference sequence). V lost 4 bases and J lost 1; bases outside the gene matches: 4. The CDR3 totals 15 residues. Written as DNA, the CDR3 is TGTGCCACCAGCAAAACAGGGGGCAGCCAAGAGACCCAGTACTTC. Translated, it gives CATSKTGGSQETQYF.

At least ten counts were recorded for this clonotype. The genes are TRBV7-8 and TRBJ2-4; the D is unclear. The CDR3 is made up of 14 amino acids. From germline, CDR1 is SGHVS and CDR2 FQNEAQ. V was cut by 3 bases and J by 3 bases, with 9 bases left in between. This CDR3 reads CASSLEQVKNIQYF. CDR3 DNA: TGTGCCAGCAGCTTGGAGCAAGTCAAAAACATTCAGTACTTC. Supplemented by reference TRBV7-8 and TRBJ2-4, the full variable domain reads GAGVSQSPRYKVAKRGQDVALRCDPISGHVSLFWYQQALGQGPEFLTYFQNEAQLDKSGLPSDRFFAERPEGSVSTLKIQRTQQEDSAVYLCASSLEQVKNIQYFGAGTRLSVL.

This clonotype has at least ten counts. The genes are TRBV6-6 and TRBJ2-7; tentative D call: TRBD1 (5 bases). Germline V lookup: CDR1 MNHNY, CDR2 SVGAGI (reference sequence). The CDR3 totals 13 residues. With 5 bases removed from V and 2 bases from J, the gap between germline ends came to 10 bases. CDR3 sequence (DNA): TGTGCCAGCAGTCCCGACAGTCCCTACGAGCAGTACTTC. Residues: CASSPDSPYEQYF.

V is TRBV4-1 and J is TRBJ1-3; D is perhaps TRBD1 (5 bases). This CDR3 is 16 amino acids long. V was cut by 2 bases and J by 0 bases, with 11 bases left in between. The germline gives CDR1 MGHRA, CDR2 YSYEKL. The CDR3 bases are TGCGCCAGCAGCCAATCGAGGGGTGTCTCTGGAAACACCATATATTTT. Its translation: CASSQSRGVSGNTIYF.

This chain joins TRBV5-1 and TRBJ2-7; 10 bases are shared with TRBD2. The CDR3 has 16 residues. Per the germline V gene, CDR1 is SGHRS and CDR2 is YFSETQ. V trimming: 0 bases; J trimming: 4 bases; junction bases outside the gene matches: 7. CDR3 protein: CASSLAVGAGGYEQYF. The DNA for the CDR3 is TGCGCCAGCAGCTTGGCCGTCGGAGCGGGAGGGTACGAGCAGTACTTC.

This clonotype was counted at least ten times. This chain joins TRBV27 and TRBJ1-5; 7 bases fit TRBD1. With 5 bases clipped from V and 7 bases from J, the junction kept 8 bases outside the gene matches. The CDR3 extends over 14 amino acids. Germline loops: CDR1 MNHEY, CDR2 SMNVEV (reference sequence). The CDR3 sequence is CASSHDRVDQPQHF. CDR3 DNA: TGTGCCAGCAGTCACGACAGGGTGGACCAGCCCCAGCATTTT.

This clonotype was recorded at least ten times. The CDR3 sequence is CASSSLAGMDNEQFF. The DNA of the CDR3 is TGCGCCAGCAGCTCCTTAGCGGGAATGGACAATGAGCAGTTCTTC. The chain couples TRBV5-1 to TRBJ2-1, with 8 bases fitting TRBD2. CDR1 and CDR2 (germline): SGHRS, YFSETQ. The CDR3 consists of 15 residues. V was clipped by 3 bases and J by 5 bases; unmatched bases: 7.

The table lists this clonotype with a few counts. The gene calls are TRBV5-1 and TRBJ2-5; D unresolved. Germline V CDR1 and CDR2: SGHRS, YFSETQ. V shed 4 bases and J shed 5 bases, with 15 bases lying between them. This CDR3 has 14 residues. The CDR3 DNA reads as TGCGCCAGCAGCCCACGCACGACCCCGGAGACCCAGTACTTC. Translating it yields CASSPRTTPETQYF.